In this sample, the clone carrying this T cell receptor beta chain turned up many times. The antigen is unknown. The data stem from a study of tumor-infiltrating lymphocytes in primary liver carcinoma. Across the study: Measuring roughly 4.2 to 10 cm across, the tumors were staged as T1-T3 N0M0. Per sample, productive TCRbeta reads numbered roughly 3.5 to 7.13 million, similar across tissue types.

From 400 to 550 ng total RNA, TCR beta cDNA was generated with a primer in the constant region. Researchers made the TCR beta libraries by running three nested multiplex PCR rounds with slightly modified ARM-PCR. Both of the initial two PCR rounds ran for around 9 cycles and employed TRBV1-TRBV30 forward primers alongside a C-beta reverse primer. MiXCR was run by TCRdb on the multiplex PCR reads, yielding one entry per CDR3 protein. The sample has approximately 310,000 distinct CDR3 sequences; roughly 60% are singletons. Researchers drew blood RNA from unsorted whole blood and extracted germline DNA as well. Study-level findings and limits: A significantly higher top-250-clone fraction was found in tumors than in blood (p = 0.039).

Germline assignment: CDR1 SQVTM and CDR2 ANQGSEA. The CDR3 extends over 13 amino acids. Trimming took 6 bases from V and 1 from J; bases not matched to a gene: 3. The sequencing sample was made of peripheral blood. The chain is built from TRBV29-1 and TRBJ1-1; 9 bases are shared with TRBD1. The sequence was obtained from a man between 40 and 49 years old with primary liver carcinoma and hepatitis B virus infection. CDR3: CSVDRGENTEAFF. The CDR3 nucleotides read TGCAGCGTCGACAGGGGGGAGAACACTGAAGCTTTCTTT.